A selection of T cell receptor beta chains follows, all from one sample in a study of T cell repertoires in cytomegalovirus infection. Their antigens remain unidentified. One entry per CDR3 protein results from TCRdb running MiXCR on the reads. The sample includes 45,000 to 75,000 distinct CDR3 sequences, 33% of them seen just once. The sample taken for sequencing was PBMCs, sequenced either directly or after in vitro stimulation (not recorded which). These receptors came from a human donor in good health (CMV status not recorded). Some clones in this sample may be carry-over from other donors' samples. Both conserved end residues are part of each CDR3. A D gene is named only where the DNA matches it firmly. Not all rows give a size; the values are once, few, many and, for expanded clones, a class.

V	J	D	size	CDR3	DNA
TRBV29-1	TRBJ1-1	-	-	CSGSTVGTEAFF	TGCAGCGGATCGACGGTTGGCACTGAAGCTTTCTTT
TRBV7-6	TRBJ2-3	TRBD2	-	CASSFRGGHSDTQYF	TGTGCCAGCAGCTTCCGGGGGGGCCACTCAGATACGCAGTATTTT
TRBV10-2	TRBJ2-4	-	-	CASSESPAKNIQYF	TGCGCCAGCAGTGAGTCCCCGGCCAAAAACATTCAGTACTTC
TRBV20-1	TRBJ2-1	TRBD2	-	CSAPISGSSYNEQFF	TGCAGTGCCCCCATCAGCGGGAGCTCCTACAATGAGCAGTTCTTC
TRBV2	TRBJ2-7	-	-	CASWDWTEPSSYEQYF	TGTGCCAGCTGGGACTGGACAGAACCGAGCTCCTACGAGCAGTACTTC
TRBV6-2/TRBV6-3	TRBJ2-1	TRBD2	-	CASSTTSGGLHNEQFF	TGTGCCAGCAGTACGACTAGCGGGGGGTTACACAATGAGCAGTTCTTC
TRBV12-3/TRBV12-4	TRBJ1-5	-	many	CASSLQGSQPQHF	TGTGCCAGCAGTCTTCAGGGGTCCCAGCCCCAGCATTTT
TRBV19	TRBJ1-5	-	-	CASSIRGARDNQPQHF	TGTGCCAGTAGTATTCGGGGGGCGCGGGACAATCAGCCCCAGCATTTT
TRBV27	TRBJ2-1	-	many	CASSPFSGYNEQFF	TGTGCCAGCAGCCCCTTTAGCGGATACAATGAGCAGTTCTTC
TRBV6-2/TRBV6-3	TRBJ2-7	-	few	CASSYGSGEQYF	TGTGCCAGCAGTTACGGTTCGGGCGAGCAGTACTTC
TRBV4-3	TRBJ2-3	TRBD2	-	CASSQQTSIAGHTDTQYF	TGCGCCAGCAGCCAACAAACATCCATAGCGGGACACACAGATACGCAGTATTTT
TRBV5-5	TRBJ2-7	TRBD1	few	CASRPGTGEYEQYF	TGTGCCAGCAGACCCGGGACAGGGGAGTACGAGCAGTACTTC
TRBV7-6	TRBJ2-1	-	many	CASSKYGRMAYNEQFF	TGTGCCAGCAGCAAATACGGGAGAATGGCCTACAATGAGCAGTTCTTC
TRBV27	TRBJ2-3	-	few	CASSLSLASTDTQYF	TGTGCCAGCAGTTTATCACTAGCATCCACAGATACGCAGTATTTT
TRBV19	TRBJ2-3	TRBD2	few	CASTPLWGTSGAIDTQYF	TGTGCCAGTACTCCCCTCTGGGGGACTAGCGGGGCGATAGATACGCAGTATTTT
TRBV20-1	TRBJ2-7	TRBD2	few	CSARAPAPTSGSYEQYF	TGCAGTGCTAGAGCCCCCGCCCCGACTAGCGGGAGTTACGAGCAGTACTTC
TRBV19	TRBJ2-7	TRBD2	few	CASSQGLGYEQYF	TGTGCCAGTAGTCAAGGACTAGGTTACGAGCAGTACTTC
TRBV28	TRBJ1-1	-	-	CASTIQAEAEAFF	TGTGCCAGCACCATACAGGCGGAGGCTGAAGCTTTCTTT
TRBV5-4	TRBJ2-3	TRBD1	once	CASSPGQGSTDTQYF	TGTGCCAGCAGCCCGGGACAGGGTAGCACAGATACGCAGTATTTT
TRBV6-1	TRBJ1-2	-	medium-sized	CASSPVGGGYTF	TGTGCCAGCAGCCCCGTTGGGGGTGGCTACACCTTC
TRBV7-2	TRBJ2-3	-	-	CASSLFGGASTDTQYF	TGTGCCAGCAGCTTATTCGGGGGAGCTAGCACAGATACGCAGTATTTT
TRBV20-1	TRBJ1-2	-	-	CSARAPPYGYTF	TGCAGTGCTAGAGCCCCACCCTATGGCTACACCTTC
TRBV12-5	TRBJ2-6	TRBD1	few	CASGLSGQGLSGANVLTF	TGTGCTAGTGGTCTATCGGGACAGGGCCTCTCTGGGGCCAACGTCCTGACTTTC
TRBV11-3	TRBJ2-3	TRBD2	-	CASSFGLAGDTDTQYF	TGTGCCAGCAGCTTCGGCCTAGCGGGCGACACAGATACGCAGTATTTT
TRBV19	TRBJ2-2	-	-	CASSIDQRTPNTGELFF	TGTGCCAGTAGTATAGATCAGAGGACACCTAACACCGGGGAGCTGTTTTTT
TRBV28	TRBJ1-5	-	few	CASSGTLNQPQHF	TGTGCCAGCAGCGGGACTCTCAATCAGCCCCAGCATTTT
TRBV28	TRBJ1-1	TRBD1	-	CASRVMTGRAEAFF	TGTGCCAGCAGGGTGATGACAGGGAGGGCTGAAGCTTTCTTT
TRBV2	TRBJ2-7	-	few	CASSSRSDEQYF	TGTGCCAGCAGCTCGCGATCGGACGAGCAGTACTTC
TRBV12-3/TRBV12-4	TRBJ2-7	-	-	CASSLGTVSYEQYF	TGTGCCAGCAGTTTAGGGACGGTCTCCTACGAGCAGTACTTC
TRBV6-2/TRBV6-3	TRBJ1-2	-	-	CASSYSIGTDGYTF	TGTGCCAGCAGTTACTCGATAGGGACGGATGGCTACACCTTC
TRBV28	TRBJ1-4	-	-	CASLRTATNEKLFF	TGTGCCAGCTTACGGACAGCAACTAATGAAAAACTGTTTTTT
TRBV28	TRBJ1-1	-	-	CASSLVAGSKEAFF	TGTGCCAGCAGTTTAGTCGCAGGGAGTAAGGAAGCTTTCTTT
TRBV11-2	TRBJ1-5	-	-	CASSLVGALPNQPQHF	TGTGCCAGCAGCTTAGTGGGGGCCCTACCTAATCAGCCCCAGCATTTT
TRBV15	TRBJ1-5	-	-	CATSRDQDQPQHF	TGTGCCACCAGCAGAGATCAGGATCAGCCCCAGCATTTT
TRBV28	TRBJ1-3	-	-	CASSLGGNAGNTIYF	TGTGCCAGCAGCCTGGGGGGAAATGCTGGAAACACCATATATTTT
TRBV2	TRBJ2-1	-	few	CASARDSGAGVNEQFF	TGTGCCAGCGCTCGGGATTCTGGGGCTGGGGTGAATGAGCAGTTCTTC